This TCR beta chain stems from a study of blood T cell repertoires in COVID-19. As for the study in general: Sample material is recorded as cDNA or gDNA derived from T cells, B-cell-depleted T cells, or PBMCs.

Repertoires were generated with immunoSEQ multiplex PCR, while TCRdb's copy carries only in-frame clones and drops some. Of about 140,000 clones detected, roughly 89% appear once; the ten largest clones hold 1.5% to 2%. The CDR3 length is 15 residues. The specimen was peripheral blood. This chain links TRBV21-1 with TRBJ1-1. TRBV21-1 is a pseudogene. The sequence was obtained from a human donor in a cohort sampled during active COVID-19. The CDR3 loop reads CASSKDEGTNTEAFF. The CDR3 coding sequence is TGTGCCAGCAGCAAAGACGAGGGTACGAACACTGAAGCTTTCTTT.